This T cell receptor (beta chain) was sequenced in a study of prognosis after radiotherapy for stage I lung cancer. Study in general: Those with stage I non-small cell lung cancer who took part were enrolled between early 2018 and early 2019. General study points: The authors did not determine whether the expanded TCR clones were tumor-specific. Median unique TCR clone counts of roughly 10,000 versus 7,000 showed a fall after stereotactic body radiation therapy.

Germline V gives CDR1 MNHNS, CDR2 SASEGT. This CDR3 is built from 14 residues. Between the trimmed V and J ends, which lost 6 bases and 4 bases, there was a span of 16 bases. This clonotype was recorded only once. Its antigen is still unknown. Starting from genomic DNA, TCR beta CDR3 was amplified through two-round multiplex PCR. Used in first-round PCR were primers specific to each TRBV and TRBJ gene. TCRdb passed the multiplex PCR reads through MiXCR, listing each CDR3 protein once. The sample yields about 35,000 distinct CDR3 sequences, 30% to 35% seen once. The specimen comprised PBMCs, sampled before or after stereotactic body radiation therapy (not recorded which). The TCR comes from a donor older than 45 with non-small cell lung cancer. The rearrangement joins TRBV6-1 to TRBJ2-7; no definite D call. The chain's CDR3 is CASSRGPMSYEQYF. In DNA, the CDR3 is TGTGCCAGCAGCCGCGGACCCATGTCTTACGAGCAGTACTTC.